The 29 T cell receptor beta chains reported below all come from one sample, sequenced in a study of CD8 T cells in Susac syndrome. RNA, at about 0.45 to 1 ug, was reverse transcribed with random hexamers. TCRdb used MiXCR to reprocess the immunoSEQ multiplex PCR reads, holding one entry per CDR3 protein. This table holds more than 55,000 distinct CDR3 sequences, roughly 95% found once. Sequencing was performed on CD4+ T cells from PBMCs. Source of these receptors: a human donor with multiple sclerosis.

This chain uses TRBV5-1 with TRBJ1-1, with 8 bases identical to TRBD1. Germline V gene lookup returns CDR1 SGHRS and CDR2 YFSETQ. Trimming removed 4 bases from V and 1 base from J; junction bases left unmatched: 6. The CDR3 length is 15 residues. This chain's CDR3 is CASSVDRGANTEAFF. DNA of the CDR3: TGCGCCAGCAGCGTTGACAGGGGCGCGAACACTGAAGCTTTCTTT.

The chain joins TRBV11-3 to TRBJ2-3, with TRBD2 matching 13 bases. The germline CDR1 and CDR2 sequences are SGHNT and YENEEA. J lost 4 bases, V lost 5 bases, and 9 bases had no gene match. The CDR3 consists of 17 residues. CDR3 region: CASSPGTSGEGADTQYF. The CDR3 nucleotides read TGTGCCAGCAGCCCAGGGACTAGCGGGGAGGGAGCAGATACGCAGTATTTT.

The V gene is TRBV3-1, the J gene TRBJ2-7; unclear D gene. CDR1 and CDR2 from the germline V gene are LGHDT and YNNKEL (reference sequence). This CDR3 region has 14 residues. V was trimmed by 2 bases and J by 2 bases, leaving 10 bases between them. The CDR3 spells CASSQQLFAYEQYF. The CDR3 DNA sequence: TGTGCCAGCAGCCAACAACTATTTGCCTACGAGCAGTACTTC.

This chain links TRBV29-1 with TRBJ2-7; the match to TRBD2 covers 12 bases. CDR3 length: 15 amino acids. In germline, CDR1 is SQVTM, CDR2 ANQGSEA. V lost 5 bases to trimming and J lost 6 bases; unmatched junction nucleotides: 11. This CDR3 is CSVMPSGGAISEQYF. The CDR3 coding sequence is TGCAGCGTTATGCCTAGCGGGGGGGCAATAAGCGAGCAGTACTTC.

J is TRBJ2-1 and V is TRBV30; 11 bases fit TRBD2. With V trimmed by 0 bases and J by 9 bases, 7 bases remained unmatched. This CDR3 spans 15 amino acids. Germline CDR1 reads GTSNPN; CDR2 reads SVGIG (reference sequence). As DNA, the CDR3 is TGTGCCTGGAGTGTAAATAGCGGGGGGGCCGCTGAGCAGTTCTTC. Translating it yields CAWSVNSGGAAEQFF.

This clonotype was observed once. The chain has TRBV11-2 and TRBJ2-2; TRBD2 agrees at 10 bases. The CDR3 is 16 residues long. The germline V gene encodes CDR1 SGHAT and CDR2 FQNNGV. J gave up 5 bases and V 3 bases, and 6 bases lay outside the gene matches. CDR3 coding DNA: TGTGCCAGCAGCTTTAGCGGGGGGTTCGGGACCGGGGAGCTGTTTTTT. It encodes CASSFSGGFGTGELFF.

CDR3: CASNIAAGMGETQYF. CDR3 in DNA: TGTGCCAGCAATATAGCCGCGGGGATGGGAGAGACCCAGTACTTC. V and J are TRBV28 and TRBJ2-5; weak D call: TRBD2 (6 bases). The V gene's germline CDR1 is MDHEN and CDR2 SYDVKM. The CDR3 spans 15 residues. V was clipped by 7 bases and J by 4 bases, with 19 bases between them.

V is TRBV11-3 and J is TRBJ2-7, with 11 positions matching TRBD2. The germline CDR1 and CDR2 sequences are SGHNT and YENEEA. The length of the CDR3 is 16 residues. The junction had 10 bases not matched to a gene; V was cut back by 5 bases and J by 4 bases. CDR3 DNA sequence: TGTGCCAGCAGCCTTGGGACTAGCGGTGACTGGTACGAGCAGTACTTC. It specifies CASSLGTSGDWYEQYF.

CDR3 nucleotides: TGTGCCAGCAGCCTCGGTGGGCGACAGCCTCCGCGGGGCTACACCTTC. It is translated as CASSLGGRQPPRGYTF. This rearrangement joins TRBV7-9 to TRBJ1-2, with a tentative D call TRBD1 (5 bases). There are 16 residues in the CDR3. CDR1 and CDR2 from the germline V gene are SEHNR and FQNEAQ (reference sequence). V gave up 5 bases and J gave up 8 bases, with 24 bases separating them.

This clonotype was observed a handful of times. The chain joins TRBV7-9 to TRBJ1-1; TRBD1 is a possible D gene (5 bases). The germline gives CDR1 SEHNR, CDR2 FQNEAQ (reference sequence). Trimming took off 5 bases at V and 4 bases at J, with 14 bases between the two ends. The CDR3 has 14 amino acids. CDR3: CASSPRIQGTEAFF. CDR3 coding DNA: TGTGCCAGCAGCCCCAGGATCCAGGGCACTGAAGCTTTCTTT.

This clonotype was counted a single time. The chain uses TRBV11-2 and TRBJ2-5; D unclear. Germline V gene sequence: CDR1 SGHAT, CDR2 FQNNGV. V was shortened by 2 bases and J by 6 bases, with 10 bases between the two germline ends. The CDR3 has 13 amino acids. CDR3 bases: TGTGCCAGCAGCTTAAGTAGCAAGCAGACCCAGTACTTC. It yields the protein CASSLSSKQTQYF.

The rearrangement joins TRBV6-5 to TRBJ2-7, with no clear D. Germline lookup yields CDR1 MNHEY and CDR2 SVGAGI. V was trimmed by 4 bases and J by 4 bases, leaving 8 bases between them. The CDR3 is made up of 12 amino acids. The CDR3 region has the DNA TGTGCCAGCAGTTCCACAGAATACGAGCAGTACTTC. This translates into CASSSTEYEQYF.

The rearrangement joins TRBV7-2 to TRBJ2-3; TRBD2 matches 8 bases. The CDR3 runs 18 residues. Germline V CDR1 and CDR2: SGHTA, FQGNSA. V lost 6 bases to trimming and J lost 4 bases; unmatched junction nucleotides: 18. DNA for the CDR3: TGTGCCAGCAGTGCCGACCTTTTTCTCGCGGGGGGTTCAGATACGCAGTATTTT. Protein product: CASSADLFLAGGSDTQYF.

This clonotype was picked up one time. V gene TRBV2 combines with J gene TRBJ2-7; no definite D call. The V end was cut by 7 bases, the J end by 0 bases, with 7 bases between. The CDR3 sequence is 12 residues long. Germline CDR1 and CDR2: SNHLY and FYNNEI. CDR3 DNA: TGTGCCAGCAACACAGACTCCTACGAGCAGTACTTC. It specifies CASNTDSYEQYF.

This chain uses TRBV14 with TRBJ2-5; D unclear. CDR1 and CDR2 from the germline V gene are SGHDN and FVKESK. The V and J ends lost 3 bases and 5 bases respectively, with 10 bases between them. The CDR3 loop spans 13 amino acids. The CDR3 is CASSHLKEETQYF. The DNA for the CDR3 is TGTGCCAGCAGCCACCTTAAGGAGGAGACCCAGTACTTC.

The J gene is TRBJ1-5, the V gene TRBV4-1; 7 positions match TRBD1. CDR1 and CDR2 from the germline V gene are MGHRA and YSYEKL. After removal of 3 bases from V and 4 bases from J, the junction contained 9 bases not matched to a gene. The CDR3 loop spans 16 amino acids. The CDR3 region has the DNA TGCGCCAGCAGCCATCCCTGGACAGGAATTAATCAGCCCCAGCATTTT. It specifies CASSHPWTGINQPQHF.

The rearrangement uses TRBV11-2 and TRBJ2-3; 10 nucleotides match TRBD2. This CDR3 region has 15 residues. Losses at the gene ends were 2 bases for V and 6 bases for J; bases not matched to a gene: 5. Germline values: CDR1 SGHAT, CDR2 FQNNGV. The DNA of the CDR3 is TGTGCCAGCAGCTTACCTAGCGGGGGCCCCGATACGCAGTATTTT. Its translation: CASSLPSGGPDTQYF.

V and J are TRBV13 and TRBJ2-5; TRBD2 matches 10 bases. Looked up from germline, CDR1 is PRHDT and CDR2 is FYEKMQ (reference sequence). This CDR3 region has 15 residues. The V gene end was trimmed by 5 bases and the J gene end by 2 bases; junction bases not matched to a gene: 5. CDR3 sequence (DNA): TGTGCCAGCAGCCAGGGGACTAGCGCACAAGAGACCCAGTACTTC. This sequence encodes CASSQGTSAQETQYF.

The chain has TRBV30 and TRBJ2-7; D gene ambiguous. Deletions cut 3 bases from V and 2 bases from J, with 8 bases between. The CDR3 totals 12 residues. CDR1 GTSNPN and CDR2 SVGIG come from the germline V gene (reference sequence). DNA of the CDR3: TGTGCCTGGAGAAGAAGAGCCTACGAGCAGTACTTC. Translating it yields CAWRRRAYEQYF.

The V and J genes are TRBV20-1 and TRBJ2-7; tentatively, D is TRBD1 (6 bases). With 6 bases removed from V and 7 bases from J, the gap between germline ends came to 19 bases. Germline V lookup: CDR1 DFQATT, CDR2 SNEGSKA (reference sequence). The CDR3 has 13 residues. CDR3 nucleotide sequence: TGCAGTGCATTTCCGGGACACTTTCCTGAGCAGTACTTC. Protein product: CSAFPGHFPEQYF.

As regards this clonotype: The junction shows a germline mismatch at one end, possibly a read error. CDR3: CASRLALAGGGEQFF. Here the CDR3 DNA reads TGCGCCAGCAGATTGGCACTAGCGGGGGGCGGTGAGCAGTTCTTC. The genes are TRBV5-1 and TRBJ2-1, with 12 bases lining up with TRBD2. There are 15 residues in the CDR3. Germline CDR1 reads SGHRS; CDR2 reads YFSETQ.

The CDR3 sequence: CASSGDRYNEQFF. The CDR3, as DNA: TGCGCCAGCAGCGGAGACAGATACAATGAGCAGTTCTTC. This chain uses TRBV5-1 with TRBJ2-1, with a tentative D call TRBD1 (5 bases). The V gene lost 4 bases and the J gene lost 4 bases, with 9 bases spanning the gap. This CDR3 region has 13 residues. Per the germline V gene, CDR1 is SGHRS and CDR2 is YFSETQ.

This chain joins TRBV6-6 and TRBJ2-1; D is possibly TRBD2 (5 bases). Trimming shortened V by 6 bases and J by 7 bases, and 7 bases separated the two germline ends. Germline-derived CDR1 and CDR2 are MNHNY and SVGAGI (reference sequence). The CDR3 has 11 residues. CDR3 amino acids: CASSTGNEQFF. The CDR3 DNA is TGTGCCAGCAGCACGGGGAATGAGCAGTTCTTC.

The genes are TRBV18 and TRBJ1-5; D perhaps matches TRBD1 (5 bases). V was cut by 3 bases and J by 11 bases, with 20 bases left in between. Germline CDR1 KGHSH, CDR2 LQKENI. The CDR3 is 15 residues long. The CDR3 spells CASSPSGRRGTTQHF. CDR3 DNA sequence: TGTGCCAGCTCACCCTCAGGACGGCGCGGGACGACCCAGCATTTT.

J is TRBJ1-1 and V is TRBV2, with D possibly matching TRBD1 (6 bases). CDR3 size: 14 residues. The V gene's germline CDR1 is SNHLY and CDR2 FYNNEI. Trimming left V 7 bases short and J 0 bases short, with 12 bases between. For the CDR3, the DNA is TGTGCCAGCACCCCTGGGGGGCTGAACACTGAAGCTTTCTTT. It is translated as CASTPGGLNTEAFF.

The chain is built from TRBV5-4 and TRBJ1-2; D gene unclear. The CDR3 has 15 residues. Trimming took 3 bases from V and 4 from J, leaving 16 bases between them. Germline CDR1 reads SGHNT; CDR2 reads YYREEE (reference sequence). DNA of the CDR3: TGTGCCAGCAGCTCGGTCTATTCTCGGGGCTATGGCTACACCTTC. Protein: CASSSVYSRGYGYTF.

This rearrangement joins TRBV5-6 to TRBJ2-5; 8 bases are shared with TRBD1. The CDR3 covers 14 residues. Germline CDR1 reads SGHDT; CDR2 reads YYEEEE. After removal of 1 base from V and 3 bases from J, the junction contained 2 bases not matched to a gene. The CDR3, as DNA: TGTGCCAGCAGCTTGATGGACAGGGAAGAGACCCAGTACTTC. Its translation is CASSLMDREETQYF.

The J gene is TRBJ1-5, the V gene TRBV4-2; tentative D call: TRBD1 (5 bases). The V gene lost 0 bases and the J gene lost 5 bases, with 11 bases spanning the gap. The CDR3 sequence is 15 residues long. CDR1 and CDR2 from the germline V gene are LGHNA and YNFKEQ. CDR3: CASSQDPGDDQPQHF. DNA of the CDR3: TGTGCCAGCAGCCAAGATCCCGGGGACGATCAGCCCCAGCATTTT.

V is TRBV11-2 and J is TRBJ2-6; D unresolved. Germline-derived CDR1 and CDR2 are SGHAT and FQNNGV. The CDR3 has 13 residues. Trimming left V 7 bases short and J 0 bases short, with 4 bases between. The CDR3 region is CASNPSGANVLTF. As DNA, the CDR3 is TGTGCCAGCAACCCCTCTGGGGCCAACGTCCTGACTTTC.